The sequence of this T cell receptor (beta chain) was determined in a study of T cells in Graves' hyperthyroidism and ophthalmopathy. Study context: Peripheral blood samples were taken at initial diagnosis, prior to any treatment. Study-level results: Ophthalmopathy was model-predicted a median about 6.7 months pre-onset.

This clonotype was recorded once. The target antigen is unknown. Germline and junction disagree at one end, which may indicate a read error. Patients with ophthalmopathy all had a Clinical Activity Score of at least 3, a NOSPECS grade of at least 4 and duration under 3 months. The CDR3 sequence is 16 residues long. Germline V gene data show CDR1 as LNHNV and CDR2 as YYDKDF (reference sequence). TCR beta CDR3 region amplification was performed from RNA transcripts. The HTBI set primed first-round TCR CDR3 RT-PCR. TCRdb fed the multiplex PCR reads into MiXCR, producing one record per CDR3 protein. This sample has about 260,000 distinct CDR3 sequences, with about 20% found just once.

This sequence joins TRBV15 and TRBJ1-5; TRBD1 matches 7 bases. The sequenced material came from blood. This receptor was identified in a man aged 25 to 40 with Graves' ophthalmopathy. The CDR3 nucleotides read TGTGCCGCCAGCGTCGGGACAGACATTAGCAATCAGCCCCAGCATTTT. It yields the protein CAASVGTDISNQPQHF.